The clone carrying this TCR beta chain was observed a handful of times. Its target is unknown. The entry originates in a study of T cells in Graves' hyperthyroidism and ophthalmopathy. Amplified TCR beta CDR3 regions derived from RNA transcripts. A first-round RT-PCR of the TCR CDR3 used the HTBI primer set. TCRdb reprocessed the multiplex PCR reads with MiXCR, giving one entry per CDR3 protein. The sample contains about 640,000 distinct CDR3 sequences, 20% to 25% of which appear only once. Study results and limitations: Most clonotypes expanded in thyroid above 0.001 were likewise present in blood.

This clonotype originated in a man aged 25-40 years with Graves' ophthalmopathy. Sequenced material: blood.

CDR3 in amino acids: CASLTGPAYNEQFF. Here the CDR3 DNA reads TGTGCCAGTCTGACAGGGCCTGCGTACAATGAGCAGTTCTTC. The chain combines TRBV2 with TRBJ2-1; TRBD1 aligns across 7 bases. This CDR3 is 14 amino acids long. V shed 9 bases, J shed 4 bases, and the junction held 9 bases outside the gene matches. CDR1 and CDR2 (germline): SNHLY, FYNNEI. The variable domain in full, with the rest retrieved from reference TRBV2 and TRBJ2-1, is EPEVTQTPSHQVTQMGQEVILRCVPISNHLYFYWYRQILGQKVEFLVSFYNNEISEKSEIFDDQFSVERPDGSNFTLKIRSTKLEDSAMYFCASLTGPAYNEQFFGPGTRLTVL.